This TCR beta chain was captured in a study of read filtering for tumor transcriptome and immune sequencing. Study context: Patients were approximately 17 male and some 13 female, mean age 65.9 years, range roughly 45 to 85. RNA-seq yielded only about 80 to 1,400 TCR reads, IR-seq about 3.5 to 11 million.

Germline lookup yields CDR1 MDHEN and CDR2 SYDVKM. This CDR3 contains 11 residues. The V gene end was trimmed by 7 bases and the J gene end by 10 bases; junction bases not matched to a gene: 5. This library used around 0.4 ug RNA and molecular barcoded adaptors spanning alpha/delta and beta/gamma chains. TCRdb reprocessed the reads with MiXCR, giving one entry per CDR3 protein. The table has tens of thousands of distinct CDR3 sequences, roughly 15% seen once. This clonotype was picked up many times. What it recognizes is unknown. Whole-study findings and limits: Approximately 80% of IR-seq clonotypes had one read, totaling around 3.4% of reads; RNA-seq: approximately 73% and 42%. Compared with RNA-seq, IR-seq gave much higher clonotype depth and reliability.

The sequenced sample was a population of CD138-negative cells sorted from bone marrow. The rearrangement joins TRBV28 to TRBJ1-1; the match to TRBD1 covers 8 bases. The TCR originated in a donor aged 40 or older with multiple myeloma. Written as DNA, the CDR3 is TGTGCCAGCACATCTGACAGGGGAGCTTTCTTT. Its protein is CASTSDRGAFF.